This T cell receptor beta chain was sequenced during a study of cytomegalovirus exposure and HLA in healthy donors (dated by TCRdb to about 2017). Study-wide context: An earlier analysis of approximately 600 of the donors reported 250 to 350 Gb of sequence data and 100 million to 130 million unique TCR beta sequences from about 200 million T cells. Approximately 310 gigabases of sequencing data and 78 million or so unique TCR sequences were included in an early release covering several hundred HLA-typed donors. Of the approximately 370 genotyped donors, 80% to 90% were placed in the genetic ancestry cluster associated with self-reported Caucasian donors. The aim of the study was to test whether cataloging public T cell receptors could identify signatures of past pathogen exposure. The T cell repertoires of some 670 subjects were profiled by immunosequencing and related to cytomegalovirus serostatus. A separate validation cohort of approximately 130 different subjects was used in addition to the 666-subject first cohort. To predict cytomegalovirus infection status, the study brought together high-throughput TCR immunosequencing, statistical association of individual TCRs with disease status, and machine learning. A later analysis re-analyzed previously published TCR beta repertoires from several hundred donors and added high-resolution HLA genotyping to study TCR occurrence patterns. The later analysis used no new phenotypic data to find candidate immune exposures, relying instead on TCR beta sequences and their occurrence across donors. In an earlier analysis of roughly 600 of the donors, high-throughput TCR beta sequencing was used to judge whether each TCR beta V gene segment behaved as functional or pseudogenic. Alongside the repertoire data, information on donor age, sex, ethnicity and CMV serostatus was compiled. In a later genetic analysis, genome-wide SNP genotypes for 398 of the 666 donors were used, and that subset was treated as a discovery cohort. Every repertoire in the discovery cohort had been generated on one and the same sequencing platform. HLA typing covered class I and class II loci at four-digit resolution. The number of donors typed differed by locus, with about 629-640 for A, B, C, DRB1 and DQB1, around 500 for DQA1, about 610 for DPA1, and under 490 for DPB1. Because of strong linkage in the cohort, roughly five DR-DQ haplotypes were treated as single units for association and clustering. Among 350 to 400 genotyped donors of the cohort, an average of approximately 240,000 unique TCR beta nucleotide sequences were sequenced per donor, around 20% of them non-productive. General conclusions and limits of the study: A later analysis associated about 18,000 TCR beta sequences with specific HLA alleles at a false discovery rate of 0.05. It was suggested by the authors that the approach could potentially be generalized to other disease states and immunological phenotypes. A later genetic analysis reported fewer N-insertions in productive TCRs among donors in an Asian-associated ancestry cluster than the approximately 670-donor mean. Correlated functional status among segregating V segments might reflect linkage disequilibrium, but an unknown experimental factor could not be ruled out. Because counts were too low, more than 15 rarely observed V segments, including chromosome 9 orphons, were excluded from the earlier analysis of under 650 of the donors. A further reported finding was that TCR beta sequences accurately predicted the HLA-A and HLA-B alleles for most subjects in the first cohort. The cohort was sequenced for TCR beta chains only, and without alpha or paired-chain data the features that could be detected were limited. Sequencing depth was assumed to be roughly uniform across donors in the presence/absence analyses, though that assumption may not hold. Because some donors lacked HLA typing at each locus, the association tests relied only on the typed subset. A group of highly shared sequence variants was considered likely to be a technical artifact of the sequencing pipeline. Cytomegalovirus status was reported to be diagnosed by the classifier with high specificity and sensitivity in both the original and validation cohorts. Three of the identified cytomegalovirus-associated TCR beta chains were confirmed in vitro to be specific for cytomegalovirus antigens. The study listed 164 TCR beta chains as associated with cytomegalovirus. Broadly in line with IMGT annotations, most TCR beta V segments showed up in productive rearrangements about 87% or about 30% of the time in an earlier analysis of several hundred of the donors. When HLA alleles, especially DR and DQ, strongly co-occurred, TCR associations were difficult to assign to individual alleles. Across donors, most TCR sequences were observed very rarely, whereas some public TCRs were present in many individuals. Several of the top co-occurrence clusters appeared to be linked to parvovirus B19, influenza, CMV and Epstein-Barr virus, according to a later analysis. In a later analysis, TCR association rates were found to vary across HLA loci, with the most associated TCRs seen for DRB1 alleles and the fewest for HLA-C alleles. V-gene and J-gene trimming of TCR beta chains was associated with a missense DCLRE1C variant in a later genetic analysis, and the association was replicated in an independent cohort. A later analysis found that most CMV-associated TCR beta chains appeared HLA-restricted, with HLA associations seemingly driven largely by CMV exposure. Some IMGT-functional V segments, including TRBV6-2 and TRBV6-3, could not be distinguished by the 87-base-pair reads and were therefore excluded. Compared with equally common non-associated chains, HLA-associated TCR beta chains in a later analysis were more clonally expanded and had lower generation probabilities. The only immune exposure information available for the cohort was CMV serostatus.

On this clone: Its binding antigen is unknown. No base quality values were provided; no much bigger clone lies one nucleotide off.

The CDR3 contains 14 residues, cysteine and phenylalanine counted. The DNA shown is the 42-base CDR3, in frame from base 1. The cohort comprised some 680 healthy bone marrow donors. At the time of sampling, all cohort members were nominally healthy, though unrecorded immune exposures were likely present. The donor was CMV seronegative and belonged to the group of around 350 seronegative cohort members. A peripheral blood sample was collected from each donor, and TCR beta sequencing was performed on peripheral blood mononuclear cells. Genomic DNA was extracted from the blood cell samples with the Qiagen DNeasy Blood Extraction Kit. Library preparation employed the immunoSEQ multiplex PCR assay. For the multiplex PCR, a mixture combining 60 forward primers for TCR Vbeta segments and 13 reverse primers for TCR Jbeta segments was used. A multiplex PCR assay on genomic DNA amplified the CDR3 region of rearranged TCR beta genes. On the Illumina HiSeq System, the amplified TCR beta libraries were sequenced as 87-base-pair reads. Per the authors' processing: In a later analysis, some 80 million unique TCR beta chains were counted across the roughly 610 repertoires, and roughly 11 million of these chains were shared by at least two donors. Raw reads were error-corrected and collapsed into unique sequences by a nearest-neighbor algorithm in which closely related sequences were merged to remove PCR and sequencing errors. CDR3 sequences were aligned to IMGT reference sequences to assign V, D and J gene segments. For a sequence to be retained, a match of at least six nucleotides to both a V gene segment and a J gene segment was required. A rearrangement counted as productive if the CDR3 had no stop codons and remained in frame with V and J, and every other rearrangement counted as non-productive. Following IMGT convention, CDR3 was defined as the stretch from the second conserved V-encoded cysteine up to the conserved J-encoded phenylalanine. Sequences without an unambiguous match to a single V gene segment were excluded from the earlier analysis of about 600 of the donors. In an earlier analysis of several hundred of the donors, a V segment was called functional when productive rearrangements were above 56.7%, and segregating when the standard deviation between donors exceeded 5%. A statistical classification framework was built for diagnosing cytomegalovirus status from the catalog of TCR beta chain sequences. A later analysis assigned V and J genes by comparing TCR nucleotide sequences with IMGT/GENE-DB human TR gene sequences. Using the TCRdist pipeline, a later analysis assigned CDR3 sequences along with most-parsimonious VDJ recombination scenarios. In a later analysis, each TCR beta chain was defined by its CDR3 amino acid sequence together with its V-gene family, and reads without a unique V-gene family were excluded. As a way to deal with suspected cross-contamination and a sequencing artifact, a later analysis dropped more than 500 nucleotide sequences that were highly shared and had low generation probability. A later analysis calculated a clonal expansion index for each public chain from normalized within-repertoire ranks of inferred template counts. In a later analysis, generation probabilities were computed with a VDJ recombination model fitted to out-of-frame rearrangements, and the resulting probabilities were checked against IGoR. In a later analysis, hypergeometric tests were used to score TCR-TCR, TCR-HLA and TCR-CMV co-occurrence, with a repertoire-size bias correction applied to TCR pairs. In a later analysis, false discovery rates were estimated by permuting HLA or CMV assignments 20 times. In a later analysis, co-occurring TCRs were grouped using DBSCAN, and TCRdist sequence similarity was added for clustering within HLA-allele-positive subsets. Repertoires with fewer than 30,000 or more than 120,000 public chains, plus five repertoires with anomalous nucleotide sharing, were excluded from co-occurrence clustering. Imported from immuneACCESS, the table was reduced by TCRdb to in-frame sequences with V and J called. These copies leave out some clones; in studies compared against another copy, an unresolved V gene accounts for under half, and the cause of the remainder is not known. The V and J calls and clone size are taken from that table; D and trimming were inferred from the DNA. Present in this sample are about 140,000 clones, almost 80% of which were seen just once. The biggest ten clones account for more than 0.85% of the sample.

Material for sequencing was PBMCs. This TCR derives from a man in his late teens or twenties in good health and CMV-seronegative. The chain is assembled from TRBV21-1 and TRBJ1-5; TRBD1 is the table's D call, not checked against the DNA. TRBV21-1 is a listed pseudogene. The DNA sequence is TGTGCCAGCAGCACCAGACAGAAAAATCAGCCCCAGCATTTT. This translates into CASSTRQKNQPQHF.